This TCR beta chain was obtained from a study of cytomegalovirus exposure and HLA in healthy donors (dated by TCRdb to 2016 to 2017). For context, the study as a whole: According to an earlier analysis of a few hundred of the donors, 150 million to 200 million T cells yielded 95 million to 140 million unique TCR beta sequences and 250 to 350 Gb of sequence data. The study was designed to test whether signatures of past pathogen exposure could be identified by cataloging public T cell receptors. Rather than using new phenotypic data, the later analysis identified candidate immune exposures from TCR beta sequences and from how often those sequences occurred across donors. In an earlier analysis of 587 of the donors, high-throughput TCR beta sequencing was used to judge whether each TCR beta V gene segment behaved as functional or pseudogenic. Roughly 300 gigabases of sequencing data and around 80 million unique TCR sequences made up an early release that covered 500 to 650 HLA-typed donors. Using immunosequencing, the study profiled T cell repertoires from about 650 subjects and related those repertoires to cytomegalovirus serostatus. Among 300 to 500 genotyped donors of the cohort, an average of around 250,000 unique TCR beta nucleotide sequences was sequenced per donor, of which 15% to 20% were non-productive. The genetic ancestry cluster associated with self-reported Caucasian donors included over 65% of the 300 to 400 genotyped donors. Because of strong linkage in the cohort, five DR-DQ haplotypes were treated as single units for association and clustering. All discovery cohort repertoires had been generated using a single sequencing platform. A separate validation cohort of approximately 120 different subjects was used in addition to the roughly 620-subject first cohort. The number of typed donors differed by locus: about 620-640 for A, B, C, DRB1 and DQB1; 500 to 550 for DQA1; 606 for DPA1; and some 450 for DPB1. Alongside the repertoire data, information on donor age, sex, ethnicity and CMV serostatus was compiled. The study combined high-throughput TCR immunosequencing, statistical association of individual TCRs with disease status, and machine learning to predict cytomegalovirus infection status. HLA typing included class I and class II loci at four-digit resolution. A later analysis re-analyzed previously published TCR beta repertoires from hundreds of donors and added high-resolution HLA genotyping to study TCR occurrence patterns. Genome-wide SNP genotypes for about 65% of the 666 donors were used in a later genetic analysis, which treated that subset as a discovery cohort.

In the case of this clone: Its target antigen remains unknown. No base-level quality is on record; no much larger clone is a single base apart.

Results the study describes overall, beyond this receptor: Sequencing depth was assumed to be roughly uniform across donors in the presence/absence analyses, though that assumption may not hold. A group of highly shared sequence variants was considered likely to be a technical artifact of the sequencing pipeline. Cytomegalovirus status was reported to be diagnosed by the classifier with high specificity and sensitivity in both the original and validation cohorts. In a later analysis, several top co-occurrence clusters were reported to appear linked to parvovirus B19, influenza, CMV and Epstein-Barr virus. A few of the identified cytomegalovirus-associated TCR beta chains were confirmed in vitro to be specific for cytomegalovirus antigens. In the study, some 180 TCR beta chains were listed as associated with cytomegalovirus. Compared with equally common non-associated chains, HLA-associated TCR beta chains in a later analysis were more clonally expanded and had lower generation probabilities. Because HLA typing was missing for some donors at each locus, association tests included only the typed subset. A later genetic analysis associated a missense DCLRE1C variant with V-gene and J-gene trimming of TCR beta chains, and an independent cohort replicated the association. Over 15 rarely observed V segments, including chromosome 9 orphons, were excluded from the earlier analysis of 550 to 700 of the donors because counts were too low. According to the authors, the approach could potentially be generalized to other disease states and immunological phenotypes. Some IMGT-functional V segments, including TRBV6-2 and TRBV6-3, could not be distinguished by the 87-base-pair reads and were therefore excluded. In a later analysis, TCR association rates were found to vary across HLA loci, with the most associated TCRs seen for DRB1 alleles and the fewest for HLA-C alleles. While some public TCRs were present in many individuals, most TCR sequences turned up only very rarely across donors. Linkage disequilibrium might explain the correlated functional status among segregating V segments, but an unknown experimental factor could not be excluded. A further reported finding was that TCR beta sequences accurately predicted the HLA-A and HLA-B alleles for most subjects in the first cohort. At a false discovery rate of 0.05, a later analysis linked some 17,000 TCR beta sequences to specific HLA alleles. An earlier analysis of several hundred of the donors showed that most TCR beta V segments appeared in productive rearrangements either about 87% or about 30% of the time, which broadly matched IMGT annotations. In a later analysis, most CMV-associated TCR beta chains were found to appear HLA-restricted, with HLA associations seemingly driven largely by CMV exposure. For the cohort, immune exposure information was limited to CMV serostatus. Assigning TCR associations to individual alleles was difficult when HLA alleles, especially DR and DQ, strongly co-occurred. This cohort had only TCR beta chains sequenced, and the lack of alpha or paired-chain data limited which features could be detected. A later genetic analysis reported fewer N-insertions in productive TCRs among donors in an Asian-associated ancestry cluster than the roughly 700-donor mean.

The cohort comprised some 680 healthy bone marrow donors. Cohort members were all nominally healthy when sampled, although unrecorded immune exposures were likely present. The donor was CMV seronegative and belonged to the group of more than 300 seronegative cohort members. A peripheral blood sample was provided by each donor, and peripheral blood mononuclear cells were used for TCR beta sequencing. The Qiagen DNeasy Blood Extraction Kit was used to extract genomic DNA from the blood cell samples. The cysteine opens and the phenylalanine closes a CDR3 of 14 amino acids. The sequence is cut down to CDR3 DNA, 42 bases in frame from base 1. The germline ends are 14 bases apart after V is trimmed by 4 bases and J by 4 bases. The germline V gene (reference sequence) provides CDR1 SGHNT and CDR2 YYREEE. Library generation was performed with the immunoSEQ multiplex PCR assay. For the multiplex PCR, a mixture combining 60 forward primers for TCR Vbeta segments and 13 reverse primers for TCR Jbeta segments was used. The CDR3 region of rearranged TCR beta genes was amplified from genomic DNA by a multiplex PCR assay. The Illumina HiSeq System was used to sequence the amplified TCR beta libraries as 87-base-pair reads. In the authors' own workflow: A later analysis counted about 76 million unique TCR beta chains across the roughly 700 repertoires, and some 11 million of these chains were shared by at least two donors. Raw reads were error-corrected and collapsed into unique sequences with a nearest-neighbor algorithm that merged closely related sequences to remove PCR and sequencing errors. CDR3 sequences were aligned to IMGT reference sequences to assign V, D and J gene segments. For a sequence to be retained, a match of at least six nucleotides to both a V gene segment and a J gene segment was required. Rearrangements were classified as productive when the CDR3 lacked stop codons and remained in frame with V and J, and all other rearrangements were classified as non-productive. Following IMGT convention, CDR3 was defined as the stretch from the second conserved V-encoded cysteine to the conserved J-encoded phenylalanine. The earlier analysis of around 640 of the donors excluded sequences that lacked an unambiguous match to a single V gene segment. In an earlier analysis of several hundred of the donors, a V segment was called functional when productive rearrangements were above 56.7%, and segregating when the standard deviation between donors exceeded 5%. A statistical classification framework was built for diagnosing cytomegalovirus status from the catalog of TCR beta chain sequences. In a later analysis, V and J genes were assigned by comparing TCR nucleotide sequences against IMGT/GENE-DB human TR gene sequences. A later analysis assigned CDR3 sequences and most-parsimonious VDJ recombination scenarios with the TCRdist pipeline. In a later analysis, every TCR beta chain was defined by the combination of its CDR3 amino acid sequence and its V-gene family, and reads without a unique V-gene family were dropped. A later analysis removed nearly 600 highly shared, low-generation-probability nucleotide sequences to deal with suspected cross-contamination and a sequencing artifact. In a later analysis, a clonal expansion index for each public chain was calculated from normalized within-repertoire ranks of inferred template counts. A later analysis computed generation probabilities with a VDJ recombination model fitted to out-of-frame rearrangements, and checked the results against IGoR. Hypergeometric tests were used in a later analysis to score TCR-TCR, TCR-HLA and TCR-CMV co-occurrence, with a repertoire-size bias correction applied to the TCR pairs. False discovery rates were estimated in a later analysis by permuting HLA or CMV assignments 20 times. A later analysis grouped co-occurring TCRs with DBSCAN, adding TCRdist sequence similarity when clustering within HLA-allele-positive subsets. For co-occurrence clustering, repertoires with fewer than 30,000 or more than 120,000 public chains were excluded, along with four or five repertoires with anomalous nucleotide sharing. The clones in this table, taken by TCRdb from immuneACCESS, are in-frame only. Not every clone is retained; where verified, under half of the shortfall comes from an unresolved V gene, and the cause of the rest is unknown. That table furnishes V, J and clone size, whereas the DNA furnished D and trimming. The sample table contains under 150,000 clones; only one count was recorded for 80% to 85% of them. In total, the top ten clones hold approximately 2.7% of the sample.

The sample comprised PBMCs. The rearrangement joined TRBV5-4 to TRBJ1-1; the best D guess is TRBD1, with 5 bases matching. The TCR was taken from a boy aged 2-9 years in good health and CMV-seronegative. The CDR3: CASSLGVGGTEAFF. The bases read TGTGCCAGCAGCCTAGGGGTGGGGGGCACTGAAGCTTTCTTT.